A selection of T cell receptor beta chains follows, all from one sample in a study of shared clonotypes between healthy human individuals. Sequenced by immunoSEQ multiplex PCR; TCRdb stores in-frame clones only, minus some. The sample lists roughly 1.4 million clones, approximately 98.5% occurring once. The sample was naive CD4+ T cells sorted from blood. The receptors come from a man aged 30-40 years in good health. CDR3s include the opening cysteine and the closing phenylalanine or tryptophan. The D gene is left open where the match is weak. Some rows mark clone size as missing; the rest say once, few, many or name a class of expanded clone.

J gene,clone size,D gene,V gene,CDR3 DNA,CDR3 protein
TRBJ2-7,once,NA,TRBV9,TGTGCCAGCAGCCCCTCGACAGGAACCTACGAGCAGTACTTC,CASSPSTGTYEQYF
TRBJ2-7,once,NA,TRBV10-1,TGCGCCAGCAGTGAGTCGGGCCATCTAAGGTATTCAACCTCCTACGAGCAGTACTTC,CASSESGHLRYSTSYEQYF
TRBJ2-1,once,NA,TRBV28,TGTGCCAGCGGGTTAGCGACAAATGAGCAGTTCTTC,CASGLATNEQFF
TRBJ2-2,NA,NA,TRBV5-5,TGTGCCAGCAGCGCCACGGGGGATGGCACCGGGGAGCTGTTTTTT,CASSATGDGTGELFF
TRBJ1-1,NA,NA,TRBV27,TGTGCCAGCAGTTTTTGGTCCGGAAGCACTGAAGCTTTCTTT,CASSFWSGSTEAFF
TRBJ1-1,NA,TRBD1,TRBV29-1,TGCAGCGCTTGGACAGGTCTAATCACTGAAGCTTTCTTT,CSAWTGLITEAFF
TRBJ2-7,NA,NA,TRBV6-5,TGTGCCAGCAGTTACTATTCCGGGCTCGAGCAGTACTTC,CASSYYSGLEQYF
TRBJ2-4,NA,NA,TRBV5-6,TGTGCCAGCAGGACCGCAGGGAACCTAGCCAAAAACATTCAGTACTTC,CASRTAGNLAKNIQYF
TRBJ1-1,NA,TRBD1,TRBV10-2,TGCGCCAGCAGTGATGCCAGACAGGGCGGCGCTTTCTTT,CASSDARQGGAFF
TRBJ2-1,NA,NA,TRBV9,TGTGCCAGCAGCGTAACGGGAGTGACCTACAATGAGCAGTTCTTC,CASSVTGVTYNEQFF
TRBJ2-3,NA,NA,TRBV28,TGTGCCAGCATCCTAAGGAGGGTAGGCACAGATACGCAGTATTTT,CASILRRVGTDTQYF
TRBJ1-4,NA,NA,TRBV15,TGTGCCACCCGGAGGGCCTCCCGTCTTGAAAAACTGTTTTTT,CATRRASRLEKLFF
TRBJ2-3,NA,TRBD2,TRBV7-3,TGTGCCAGCAGGCCCGGCGGGACTACCACAGATACGCAGTATTTT,CASRPGGTTTDTQYF
TRBJ1-1,once,NA,TRBV5-1,TGCGCCAGCAGCTTGGGAGCCTTCCCCCCTCTGAACACTGAAGCTTTCTTT,CASSLGAFPPLNTEAFF
TRBJ1-2,NA,NA,TRBV15,TGTGCCACCAGCAGAGTTAGTGGACAGATTCGCTATGGCTACACCTTC,CATSRVSGQIRYGYTF
TRBJ2-7,NA,TRBD1,TRBV7-2,TGTGCCAGCAGCGTCCCGACAGGGTTTGGCGAGCAGTACTTC,CASSVPTGFGEQYF
TRBJ2-5,NA,NA,TRBV6-5,TGTGCCAGCAGTCGACAGGACAACCAAGAGACCCAGTACTTC,CASSRQDNQETQYF
TRBJ2-7,NA,TRBD2,TRBV10-1,TGCGCCAGCAGTACTCGGACTAGCGGGTCCTACGAGCAGTACTTC,CASSTRTSGSYEQYF
TRBJ2-4,NA,NA,TRBV14,TGTGCCAGCAGCCTAAAATCTAGGACCCGGTATGACATTCAGTACTTC,CASSLKSRTRYDIQYF
TRBJ2-1,NA,TRBD1,TRBV9,TGTGCCAGCAGCTCGGACAGGTACTACAATGAGCAGTTCTTC,CASSSDRYYNEQFF
TRBJ2-3,NA,NA,TRBV4-1,TGCGCCAGCAGCACGACGGGAATGACTATCAGCACAGATACGCAGTATTTT,CASSTTGMTISTDTQYF
TRBJ2-7,NA,TRBD2,TRBV5-5,TGTGCCAGCTCCCAGTTGGGGCTAGCGGGAGAGGAGCAGTACTTC,CASSQLGLAGEEQYF
TRBJ2-5,NA,NA,TRBV5-1,TGCGCCAGCAGCTGGCAGGGAGTAGAGACCCAGTACTTC,CASSWQGVETQYF